These 4 T cell receptor beta chains were all obtained from the same sample, sequenced in a study of cytomegalovirus exposure and HLA in healthy donors. Primers included in the PCR were 60 Vbeta and 13 Jbeta primers. The method was immunoSEQ multiplex PCR; TCRdb's version includes in-frame clones alone and lacks a portion of them. The data contain some 180,000 clones, around 90% of them singletons. The sequenced sample was PBMCs. All receptors derive from a boy under 10 years old in good health and CMV-seronegative.

The chain joins TRBV7-9 to TRBJ2-1, with TRBD2 identical over 7 bases. Losses at the gene ends were 5 bases for V and 3 bases for J; bases not matched to a gene: 10. The CDR3 is 16 amino acids. Germline V gives CDR1 SEHNR, CDR2 FQNEAQ (reference sequence). The CDR3 region has the DNA TGTGCCAGCAGCCCCCCCGGGGTAGCGGGCTACAATGAGCAGTTCTTC. It specifies CASSPPGVAGYNEQFF.

V usage is TRBV4-2 and J usage is TRBJ2-5, with 7 bases matching TRBD2. Per germline, CDR1 LGHNA and CDR2 YNFKEQ. This CDR3 comprises 17 residues. V gave up 0 bases and J gave up 7 bases; unmatched junction bases: 14. The CDR3 protein is CASSQEGPKQPGGTQYF. Written as DNA, the CDR3 is TGTGCCAGCAGCCAAGAGGGTCCGAAACAACCGGGGGGGACCCAGTACTTC.

The table lists this clone with a few counts. V is TRBV5-6 and J is TRBJ1-4; 7 nucleotides align to TRBD1. Germline CDR1 reads SGHDT; CDR2 reads YYEEEE. V shed 6 bases and J 3 bases; nucleotides not matched to a gene: 5. The CDR3 sequence is 14 residues long. The CDR3 spells CASTQGVANEKLFF. DNA of the CDR3: TGTGCCAGCACCCAGGGGGTAGCTAATGAAAAACTGTTTTTT.

The chain links TRBV28 to TRBJ1-1, with 9 positions matching TRBD1. V lost 6 bases and J lost 4; bases outside the gene matches: 9. The CDR3 extends over 15 amino acids. Germline CDR1 reads MDHEN; CDR2 reads SYDVKM. The CDR3 DNA follows: TGTGCCAGCAGCCAAGGACAGGGGATTCCCACTGAAGCTTTCTTT. The encoded protein is CASSQGQGIPTEAFF.